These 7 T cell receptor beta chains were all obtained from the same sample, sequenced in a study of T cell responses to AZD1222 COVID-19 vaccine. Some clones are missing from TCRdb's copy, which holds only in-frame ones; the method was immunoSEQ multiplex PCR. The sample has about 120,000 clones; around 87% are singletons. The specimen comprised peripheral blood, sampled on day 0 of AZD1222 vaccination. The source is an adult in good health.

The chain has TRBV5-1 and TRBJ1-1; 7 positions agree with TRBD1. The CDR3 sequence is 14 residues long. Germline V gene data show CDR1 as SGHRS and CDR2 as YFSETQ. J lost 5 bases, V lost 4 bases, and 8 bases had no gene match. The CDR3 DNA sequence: TGCGCCAGCAGCGGAACAGGGGAGGTAACTGAAGCTTTCTTT. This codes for CASSGTGEVTEAFF. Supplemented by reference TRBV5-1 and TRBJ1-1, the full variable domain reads KAGVTQTPRYLIKTRGQQVTLSCSPISGHRSVSWYQQTPGQGLQFLFEYFSETQRNKGNFPGRFSGRQFSNSRSEMNVSTLELGDSALYLCASSGTGEVTEAFFGQGTRLTVV.

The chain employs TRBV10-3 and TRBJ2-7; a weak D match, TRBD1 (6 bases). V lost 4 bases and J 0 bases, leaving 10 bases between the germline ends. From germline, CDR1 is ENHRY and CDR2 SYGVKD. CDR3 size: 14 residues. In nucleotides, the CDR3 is TGTGCCATCAGTGGACAGGTCGGCTCCTACGAGCAGTACTTC. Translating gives CAISGQVGSYEQYF.

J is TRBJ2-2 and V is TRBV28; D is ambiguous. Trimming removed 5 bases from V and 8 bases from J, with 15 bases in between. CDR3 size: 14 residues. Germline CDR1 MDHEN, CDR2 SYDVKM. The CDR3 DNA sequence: TGTGCCAGCAGTCCATTGGGTTGGCAGGGGGAGCTGTTTTTT. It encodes CASSPLGWQGELFF.

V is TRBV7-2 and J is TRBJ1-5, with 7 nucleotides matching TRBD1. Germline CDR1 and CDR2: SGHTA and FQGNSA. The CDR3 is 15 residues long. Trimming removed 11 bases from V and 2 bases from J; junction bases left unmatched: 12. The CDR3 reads CASARTGVGNQPQHF. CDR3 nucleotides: TGTGCCTCGGCCCGAACAGGGGTTGGCAATCAGCCCCAGCATTTT. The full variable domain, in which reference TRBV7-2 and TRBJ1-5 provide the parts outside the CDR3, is GAGVSQSPSNKVTEKGKDVELRCDPISGHTALYWYRQSLGQGLEFLIYFQGNSAPDKSGLPSDRFSAERTGGSVSTLTIQRTQQEDSAVYLCASARTGVGNQPQHFGDGTRLSIL.

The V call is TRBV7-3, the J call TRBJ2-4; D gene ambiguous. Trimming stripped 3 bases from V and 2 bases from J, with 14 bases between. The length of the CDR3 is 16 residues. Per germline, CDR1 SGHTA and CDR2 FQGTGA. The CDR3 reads CASSFSTTATKNIQYF. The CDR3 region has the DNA TGTGCCAGCAGCTTTAGTACCACGGCGACCAAAAACATTCAGTACTTC.

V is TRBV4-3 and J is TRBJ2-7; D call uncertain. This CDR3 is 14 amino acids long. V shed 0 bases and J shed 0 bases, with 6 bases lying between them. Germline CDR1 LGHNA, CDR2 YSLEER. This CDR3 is CASSQDKYSYEQYF. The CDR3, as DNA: TGCGCCAGCAGCCAAGATAAGTACTCCTACGAGCAGTACTTC.

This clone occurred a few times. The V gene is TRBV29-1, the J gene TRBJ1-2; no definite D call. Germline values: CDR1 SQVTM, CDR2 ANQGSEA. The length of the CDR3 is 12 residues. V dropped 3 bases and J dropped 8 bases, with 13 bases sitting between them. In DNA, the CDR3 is TGCAGCGTTGAGGTCCTATTGGGGGGCTACACCTTC. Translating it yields CSVEVLLGGYTF.